The 9 T cell receptor beta chains reported below all come from one sample, sequenced in a study of shared clonotypes between healthy human individuals. Sequencing used immunoSEQ multiplex PCR; TCRdb keeps in-frame clones, though not all of them. The sample consists of a few million clones, over 85% of them appearing once. Sequencing was performed on naive CD4+ T cells sorted from blood. The subset: CD45RA+ positively selected. All receptors derive from a man younger than 35 in good health.

Written as DNA, the CDR3 is TGTGCCAGCAGCCAACGGACTAGCGGCTACAATGAGCAGTTCTTC. It yields the protein CASSQRTSGYNEQFF. The chain has TRBV4-2 and TRBJ2-1, with 10 bases aligning to TRBD2. The germline gives CDR1 LGHNA, CDR2 YNFKEQ. The CDR3 consists of 15 residues. V dropped 2 bases and J dropped 3; count of bases not matched to a gene: 1.

J is TRBJ2-1 and V is TRBV5-4; D unclear. CDR1 and CDR2 from the germline V gene are SGHNT and YYREEE (reference sequence). The CDR3 spans 14 residues. Trimming shortened V by 1 base and J by 7 bases, and 12 bases separated the two germline ends. The CDR3: CASSLFLGFNEQFF. The CDR3 coding sequence is TGTGCCAGCAGCTTGTTCTTAGGGTTTAATGAGCAGTTCTTC.

The chain employs TRBV19 and TRBJ1-3, with a possible D match to TRBD1 (5 bases). Germline values: CDR1 LNHDA, CDR2 SQIVND (reference sequence). Trimming cost V 2 bases and J 3 bases, with 11 bases left between them. The CDR3 has 15 amino acids. CDR3 loop: CASSISRQIGNTIYF. The CDR3 DNA is TGTGCCAGTAGTATATCCCGACAGATTGGAAACACCATATATTTT.

The V gene is TRBV30, the J gene TRBJ1-5, with TRBD1 matching 9 bases. V shed 0 bases and J 7 bases; nucleotides not matched to a gene: 7. Germline V gives CDR1 GTSNPN, CDR2 SVGIG (reference sequence). The CDR3 has 15 amino acids. In DNA form, the CDR3 reads TGTGCCTGGAGTGTCCGGGACAGGGCTGCCCAGCCCCAGCATTTT. It encodes CAWSVRDRAAQPQHF. Looking up the rest from reference TRBV30 and TRBJ1-5 gives the full variable domain: SQTIHQWPATLVQPVGSPLSLECTVEGTSNPNLYWYRQAAGRGLQLLFYSVGIGQISSEVPQNLSASRPQDRQFILSSKKLLLSDSGFYLCAWSVRDRAAQPQHFGDGTRLSIL.

The CDR3 nucleotides are TGTGCCCCCCTTTGGGGCACCGGGGAGCTGTTTTTT. As protein: CAPLWGTGELFF. The gene calls are TRBV10-3 and TRBJ2-2, with unresolved D. This CDR3 has 12 residues. Germline V gene sequence: CDR1 ENHRY, CDR2 SYGVKD. V was trimmed by 11 bases and J by 4 bases, leaving 11 bases between them.

The rearrangement joins TRBV10-3 to TRBJ2-7; 10 bases align to TRBD1. Germline lookup yields CDR1 ENHRY and CDR2 SYGVKD. The CDR3 sequence is 12 residues long. The V segment lost 10 bases and the J segment 6 bases; nucleotides outside the gene matches: 6. The DNA for the CDR3 is TGTGCCACCGGGACAGGGGTATTCGAGCAGTACTTC. Residues: CATGTGVFEQYF.

The chain employs TRBV28 and TRBJ1-2; possible D gene TRBD1, 5 bases. The CDR3 is made up of 15 amino acids. Trimming stripped 2 bases from V and 5 bases from J, with 15 bases between. CDR1 and CDR2 from the germline V gene are MDHEN and SYDVKM. The CDR3: CASSLIKGQGYGYTF. DNA for the CDR3: TGTGCCAGCAGTTTAATAAAGGGTCAGGGATATGGCTACACCTTC.

This chain connects TRBV7-2 to TRBJ1-2; D is undetermined. Germline V gives CDR1 SGHTA, CDR2 FQGNSA. The CDR3 spans 14 residues. V shed 4 bases and J shed 6 bases, with 15 bases lying between them. The CDR3 region is CASSSRGRGDGYTF. The CDR3 nucleotides read TGTGCCAGCAGCTCCCGCGGACGGGGAGATGGCTACACCTTC. Filled out from reference TRBV7-2 and TRBJ1-2, the complete variable domain reads GAGVSQSPSNKVTEKGKDVELRCDPISGHTALYWYRQSLGQGLEFLIYFQGNSAPDKSGLPSDRFSAERTGGSVSTLTIQRTQQEDSAVYLCASSSRGRGDGYTFGSGTRLTVV.

The rearrangement links TRBV6-1 to TRBJ2-1; 9 nucleotides match TRBD2. V shed 0 bases, J shed 4 bases, and the junction held 7 bases outside the gene matches. Per germline, CDR1 MNHNS and CDR2 SASEGT. The CDR3 runs 17 residues. The CDR3 sequence is CASSEAVAGAQYNEQFF. In DNA, the CDR3 is TGTGCCAGCAGTGAAGCGGTAGCGGGGGCCCAATACAATGAGCAGTTCTTC.